A single sample is the source of the 7 T cell receptor beta chains below, sequenced in a study of blood T cell repertoires in COVID-19 (dated by TCRdb to about 2020). Receptor libraries were prepared by the immunoSEQ multiplex PCR assay. TCRdb holds this immuneACCESS table with in-frame rearrangements only. Some clones are missing; in checked studies, unresolved V genes explain under half, and the rest has no known cause. The sample records 110,000 to 150,000 clones, over 70% of which are singletons. The ten largest clones add up to 1.9% of the sample. The specimen sequenced was peripheral blood. The receptors shown here come from a woman aged 55-70 years with acute or convalescent COVID-19.

The chain is built from TRBV27 and TRBJ2-3; 9 bases match TRBD2. The V gene's germline CDR1 is MNHEY and CDR2 SMNVEV (reference sequence). The CDR3 spans 15 residues. V lost 6 bases to trimming and J lost 2 bases; unmatched junction nucleotides: 6. CDR3 sequence reads: CASSPAGGLTDTQYF. Here the CDR3 DNA reads TGTGCCAGCAGCCCCGCGGGAGGGCTCACAGATACGCAGTATTTT.

The rearrangement joins TRBV27 to TRBJ2-2; 8 bases are a match to TRBD2. Per the germline V gene, CDR1 is MNHEY and CDR2 is SMNVEV (reference sequence). The CDR3 runs to 17 residues. V was pared by 2 bases and J by 4 bases, with 9 bases of the junction left unmatched. The CDR3 spells CASSLEARGAGTGELFF. The DNA of the CDR3 is TGTGCCAGCAGTTTAGAGGCGCGGGGGGCAGGCACCGGGGAGCTGTTTTTT.

The chain links TRBV30 to TRBJ1-5; no definite D call. Germline values: CDR1 GTSNPN, CDR2 SVGIG (reference sequence). This CDR3 is 13 amino acids long. V was clipped by 0 bases and J by 14 bases, with 17 bases between them. DNA of the CDR3: TGTGCCTGGAGTGTTAAGGATCCAGGCAAAAAGCATTTT. This sequence encodes CAWSVKDPGKKHF.

This clone turned up a few times. The chain couples TRBV28 to TRBJ1-1; a possible D gene is TRBD1 (5 bases). CDR1 and CDR2 (germline): MDHEN, SYDVKM. V gave up 3 bases and J gave up 4 bases, with 12 bases separating them. The CDR3 consists of 14 residues. Here the CDR3 DNA reads TGTGCCAGCAGTTTGCCGGGGGAGGGCACTGAAGCTTTCTTT. Its protein product is CASSLPGEGTEAFF.

The V gene is TRBV10-3, the J gene TRBJ1-1, with D unclear. V shed 0 bases and J shed 4 bases, with 15 bases lying between them. Germline V gene sequence: CDR1 ENHRY, CDR2 SYGVKD. The CDR3 runs to 16 residues. The CDR3 is CAISESSGYVATEAFF. The DNA for the CDR3 is TGTGCCATCAGTGAGTCATCCGGGTATGTGGCCACTGAAGCTTTCTTT.

This clone has only one observation. This chain joins TRBV28 and TRBJ1-2; possible D gene TRBD1, 5 bases. Germline loops: CDR1 MDHEN, CDR2 SYDVKM. This CDR3 is built from 13 residues. Trimming left V 6 bases short and J 2 bases short, with 10 bases between. For the CDR3, the DNA is TGTGCCAGCAGAACGCAGGGAAACTATGGCTACACCTTC. It translates to CASRTQGNYGYTF.

The rearrangement uses TRBV5-1 and TRBJ2-4; D possibly corresponds to TRBD2 (5 bases). Looked up from germline, CDR1 is SGHRS and CDR2 is YFSETQ. The CDR3 runs 13 residues. The V end lost 7 bases, the J end lost 1 base, and 9 bases lay between the germline ends. CDR3 amino acids: CASRPGAKNIQYF. CDR3 coding DNA: TGCGCCAGCCGTCCGGGGGCCAAAAACATTCAGTACTTC.